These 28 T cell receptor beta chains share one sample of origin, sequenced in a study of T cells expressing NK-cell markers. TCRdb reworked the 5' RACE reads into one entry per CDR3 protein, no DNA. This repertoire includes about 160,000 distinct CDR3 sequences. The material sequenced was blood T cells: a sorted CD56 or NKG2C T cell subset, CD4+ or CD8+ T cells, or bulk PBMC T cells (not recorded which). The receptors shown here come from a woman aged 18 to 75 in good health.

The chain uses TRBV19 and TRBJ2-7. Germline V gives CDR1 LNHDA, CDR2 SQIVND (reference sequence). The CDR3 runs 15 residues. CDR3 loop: CASIGWSEGSYEQYF.

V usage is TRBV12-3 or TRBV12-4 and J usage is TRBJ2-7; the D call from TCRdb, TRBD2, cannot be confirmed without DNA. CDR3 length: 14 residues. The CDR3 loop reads CASTGTSDYYEQYF.

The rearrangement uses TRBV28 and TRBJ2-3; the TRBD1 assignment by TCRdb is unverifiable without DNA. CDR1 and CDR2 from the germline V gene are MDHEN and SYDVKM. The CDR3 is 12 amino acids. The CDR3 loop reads CASSSGQRLQYF.

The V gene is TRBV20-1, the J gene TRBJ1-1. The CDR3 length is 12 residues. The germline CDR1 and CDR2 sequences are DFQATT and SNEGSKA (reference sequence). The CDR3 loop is CSAPTGTTEAFF.

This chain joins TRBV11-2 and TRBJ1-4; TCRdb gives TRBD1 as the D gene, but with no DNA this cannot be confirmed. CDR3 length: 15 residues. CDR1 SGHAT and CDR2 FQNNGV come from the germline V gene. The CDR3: CASSPRAQGREKLFF.

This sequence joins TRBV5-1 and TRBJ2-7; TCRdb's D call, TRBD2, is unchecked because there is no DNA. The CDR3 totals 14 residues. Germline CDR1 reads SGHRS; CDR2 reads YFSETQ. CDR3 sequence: CASSLPGVFYEQYF.

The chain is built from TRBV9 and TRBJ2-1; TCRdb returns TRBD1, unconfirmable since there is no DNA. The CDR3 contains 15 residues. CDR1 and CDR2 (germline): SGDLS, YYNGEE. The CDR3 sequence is CASSVQQGAYNEQFF.

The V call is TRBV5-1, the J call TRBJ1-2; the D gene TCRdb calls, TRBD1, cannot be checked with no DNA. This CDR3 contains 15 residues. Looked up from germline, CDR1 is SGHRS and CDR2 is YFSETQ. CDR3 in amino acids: CASSLEPGYIYGYTF. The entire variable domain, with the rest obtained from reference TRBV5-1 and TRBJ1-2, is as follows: KAGVTQTPRYLIKTRGQQVTLSCSPISGHRSVSWYQQTPGQGLQFLFEYFSETQRNKGNFPGRFSGRQFSNSRSEMNVSTLELGDSALYLCASSLEPGYIYGYTFGSGTRLTVV.

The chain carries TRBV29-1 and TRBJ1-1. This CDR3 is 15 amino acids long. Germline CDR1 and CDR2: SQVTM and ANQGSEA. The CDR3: CSVLPPRGVNTEAFF.

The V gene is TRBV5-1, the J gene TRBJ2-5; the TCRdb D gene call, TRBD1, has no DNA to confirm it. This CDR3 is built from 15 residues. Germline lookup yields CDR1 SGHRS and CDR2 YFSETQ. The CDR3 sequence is CASSSAHPPQETQYF.

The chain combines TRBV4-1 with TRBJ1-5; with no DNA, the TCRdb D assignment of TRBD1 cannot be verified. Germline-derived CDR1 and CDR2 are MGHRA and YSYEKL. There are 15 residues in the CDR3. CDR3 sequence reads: CASSQDRQGLRPQHF.

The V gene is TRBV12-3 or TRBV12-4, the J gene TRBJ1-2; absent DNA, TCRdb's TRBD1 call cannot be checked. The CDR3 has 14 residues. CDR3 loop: CASSPRTEIYGYTF.

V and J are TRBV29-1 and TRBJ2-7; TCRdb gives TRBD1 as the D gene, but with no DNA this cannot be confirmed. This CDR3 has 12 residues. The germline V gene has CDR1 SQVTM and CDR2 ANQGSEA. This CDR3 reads CSVEGPGGEGYF.

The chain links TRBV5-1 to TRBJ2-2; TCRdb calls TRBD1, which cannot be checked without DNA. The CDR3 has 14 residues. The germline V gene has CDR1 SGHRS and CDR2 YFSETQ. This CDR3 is CASSERTLTGELFF.

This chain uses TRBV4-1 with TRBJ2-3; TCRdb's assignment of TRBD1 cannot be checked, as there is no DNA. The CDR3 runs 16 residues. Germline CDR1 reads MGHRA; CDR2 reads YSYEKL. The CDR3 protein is CASSQGSYPRTDTQYF.

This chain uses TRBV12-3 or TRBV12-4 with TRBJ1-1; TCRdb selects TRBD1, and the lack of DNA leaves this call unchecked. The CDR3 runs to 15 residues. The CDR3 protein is CASSFNTGGVAEAFF.

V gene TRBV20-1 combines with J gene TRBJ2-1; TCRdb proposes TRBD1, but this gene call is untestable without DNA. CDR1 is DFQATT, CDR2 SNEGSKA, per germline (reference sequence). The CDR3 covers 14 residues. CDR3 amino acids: CSARGQGGANEQFF.

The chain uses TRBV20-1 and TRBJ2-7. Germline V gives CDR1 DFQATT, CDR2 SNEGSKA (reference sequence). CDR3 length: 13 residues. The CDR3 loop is CSARGLLGYEQYF.

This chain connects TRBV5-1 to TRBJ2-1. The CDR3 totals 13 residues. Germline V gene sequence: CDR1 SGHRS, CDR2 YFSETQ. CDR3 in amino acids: CASSLGPLNEQFF.

The CDR3 loop is CASAQASGEETQYF. The rearrangement links TRBV5-1 to TRBJ2-5; the TRBD2 assignment by TCRdb is unverifiable without DNA. The CDR3 is 14 amino acids. CDR1 SGHRS and CDR2 YFSETQ come from the germline V gene. Full variable domain (missing parts from reference TRBV5-1 and TRBJ2-5): KAGVTQTPRYLIKTRGQQVTLSCSPISGHRSVSWYQQTPGQGLQFLFEYFSETQRNKGNFPGRFSGRQFSNSRSEMNVSTLELGDSALYLCASAQASGEETQYFGPGTRLLVL.

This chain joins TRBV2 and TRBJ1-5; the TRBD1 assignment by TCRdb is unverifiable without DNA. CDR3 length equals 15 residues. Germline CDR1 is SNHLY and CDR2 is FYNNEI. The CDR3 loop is CASGRGLRGNQPQHF.

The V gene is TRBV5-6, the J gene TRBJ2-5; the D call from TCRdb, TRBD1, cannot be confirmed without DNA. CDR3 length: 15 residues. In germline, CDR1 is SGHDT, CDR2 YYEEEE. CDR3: CASSKGPSRGETQYF.

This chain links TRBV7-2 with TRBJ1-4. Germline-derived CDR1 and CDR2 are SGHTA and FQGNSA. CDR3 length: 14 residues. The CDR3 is CASSLATASGKLFF.

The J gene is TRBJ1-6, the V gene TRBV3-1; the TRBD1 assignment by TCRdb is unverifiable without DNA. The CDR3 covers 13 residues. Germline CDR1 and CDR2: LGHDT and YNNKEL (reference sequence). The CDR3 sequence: CASTGGGRSPLHF.

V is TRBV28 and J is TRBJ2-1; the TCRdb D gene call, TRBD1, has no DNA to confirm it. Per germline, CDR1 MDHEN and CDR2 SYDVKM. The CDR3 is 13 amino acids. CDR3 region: CAIPGPSGDEQFF.

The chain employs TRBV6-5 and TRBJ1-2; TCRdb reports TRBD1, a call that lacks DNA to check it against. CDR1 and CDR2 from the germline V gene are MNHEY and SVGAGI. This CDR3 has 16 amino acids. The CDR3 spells CASSYSGQGKNYGYTF.

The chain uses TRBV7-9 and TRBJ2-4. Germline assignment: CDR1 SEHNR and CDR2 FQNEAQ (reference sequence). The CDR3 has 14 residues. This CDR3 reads CASSSGIAKNIQYF.

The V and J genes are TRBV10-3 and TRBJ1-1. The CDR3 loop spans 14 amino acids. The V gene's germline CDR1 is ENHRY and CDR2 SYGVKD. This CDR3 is CAISDRGRGTEAFF.